The source of this TCR beta chain is a study of blood T cell repertoires in COVID-19. Across the study: There were acute and convalescent COVID-19 samples, and they came from the United States, Italy and Spain. Sources were T cells, B-cell-depleted T cells, or PBMCs; the material itself was cDNA or gDNA.

In the source study's methods: Reference gene primer amplification yielded estimated nucleated cell counts. The data were produced by immunoSEQ multiplex PCR, yet TCRdb's version contains in-frame clones alone and is incomplete. Clone size and the V and J calls come from that table; the DNA yielded D and trimming. The table lists 150,000 to 200,000 clones, roughly 80% of them singletons. Sequenced material: peripheral blood. The origin of this receptor is an elderly woman with acute or convalescent COVID-19.

CDR3 nucleotide sequence: TGTGCCAGCAGCCTTGACACGAACTGGGCCAAGGAGCAGTACTTC. It codes for CASSLDTNWAKEQYF. The chain uses TRBV11-2 and TRBJ2-7; D unresolved. Trimming left V 5 bases short and J 7 bases short, with 21 bases between. This CDR3 is 15 amino acids long. CDR1 is SGHAT and CDR2 is FQNNGV in the germline V gene. The complete variable domain, with remaining parts taken from reference TRBV11-2 and TRBJ2-7, reads EAGVAQSPRYKIIEKRQSVAFWCNPISGHATLYWYQQILGQGPKLLIQFQNNGVVDDSQLPKDRFSAERLKGVDSTLKIQPAKLEDSAVYLCASSLDTNWAKEQYFGPGTRLTVT.